What follows are 27 T cell receptor beta chains derived from one specimen sequenced in a study of metastatic and nonmetastatic thyroid tumors. TCRdb re-processed the PCR reads through MiXCR. The sample includes approximately 35,000 clones, 30% to 40% seen only once; the top ten take 15% to 20%. Each patient went into thyroid surgery without having received any treatment. Material for sequencing was tumor tissue. The origin of the receptors is a female donor with papillary thyroid cancer or a benign thyroid nodule (not recorded which). Some clones in this sample may be carry-over from other donors' samples.

This clone came up a few times. The chain is built from TRBV28 and TRBJ2-7, with D perhaps given as TRBD1 or TRBD2 (5 bases each). Germline V gene lookup returns CDR1 MDHEN and CDR2 SYDVKM. The CDR3 has 15 amino acids. The ends were cut back, 4 bases at V and 9 bases at J, with 22 bases in the middle. Here the CDR3 DNA reads TGTGCCAGCAGTTCGGGACCGCCATATGTACCAGGGCAGTACTTC. This sequence encodes CASSSGPPYVPGQYF.

V gene TRBV20-1 combines with J gene TRBJ2-1; TRBD2 aligns across 8 bases. CDR1 and CDR2 from the germline V gene are DFQATT and SNEGSKA (reference sequence). The trim removed 7 bases at V and 6 bases at J, leaving 8 bases unmatched. This CDR3 spans 13 amino acids. CDR3 DNA sequence: TGCAGTGGGGTACGGGGGGGGCGCAATGAGCAGTTCTTC. Protein: CSGVRGGRNEQFF.

The CDR3 loop is CASSRQDSGNTIYF. The DNA for the CDR3 is TGTGCCAGCAGCCGACAGGACTCTGGAAACACCATATATTTT. This rearrangement joins TRBV6-1 to TRBJ1-3; D might be TRBD1 (6 bases). Germline V CDR1 and CDR2: MNHNS, SASEGT. Deletions cut 6 bases from V and 0 bases from J, with 9 bases between. This CDR3 is 14 amino acids long.

This clone showed up just a few times. CDR3 region: CASSLHTSGNTIYF. In nucleotides, the CDR3 is TGTGCCAGCAGTCTACACACCTCTGGAAACACCATATATTTT. The V and J genes are TRBV28 and TRBJ1-3; no reliable D call. The CDR3 length is 14 residues. Per the germline V gene, CDR1 is MDHEN and CDR2 is SYDVKM. Between the trimmed V and J ends, which lost 5 bases and 0 bases, there was a span of 8 bases. The entire variable domain, with the rest obtained from reference TRBV28 and TRBJ1-3, is as follows: DVKVTQSSRYLVKRTGEKVFLECVQDMDHENMFWYRQDPGLGLRLIYFSYDVKMKEKGDIPEGYSVSREKKERFSLILESASTNQTSMYLCASSLHTSGNTIYFGEGSWLTVV.

This clone is medium-sized. The chain is built from TRBV14 and TRBJ1-6; D call uncertain. The length of the CDR3 is 16 residues. The germline V and J ends were trimmed by 1 base and 7 bases, with 14 bases remaining between them. In germline, CDR1 is SGHDN, CDR2 FVKESK. CDR3 residues: CASSQGLRGWNSPLHF. The CDR3 DNA is TGTGCCAGCAGCCAAGGCCTCCGGGGATGGAATTCACCCCTCCACTTT.

The chain recombines TRBV19 with TRBJ1-6; tentatively, D is TRBD1 (6 bases). This CDR3 has 12 amino acids. Germline V CDR1 and CDR2: LNHDA, SQIVND (reference sequence). V lost 6 bases to trimming and J lost 10 bases, with 10 bases between them. CDR3 sequence: CASSTGSSPLHF. The CDR3 coding sequence is TGTGCCAGTAGCACAGGGTCCTCACCCCTCCACTTT.

The table lists this clone with many counts. The V and J genes are TRBV6-1 and TRBJ2-7; tentatively, D is TRBD2 (5 bases). Trimming removed 6 bases from V and 2 bases from J, with 8 bases in between. Per germline, CDR1 MNHNS and CDR2 SASEGT. This CDR3 comprises 12 residues. The CDR3 DNA reads TGTGCCAGCAGAGGACTTGCCTACGAGCAGTACTTC. The encoded protein is CASRGLAYEQYF.

The DNA for the CDR3 is TGTGCCAGCGGCGGCAATGAGCAGTTCTTC. Residues: CASGGNEQFF. The chain is built from TRBV2 and TRBJ2-1, with D unclear. Germline loops: CDR1 SNHLY, CDR2 FYNNEI. Trimming took off 8 bases at V and 6 bases at J, with 5 bases between the two ends. CDR3 length equals 10 residues.

This clone has a handful of counts. This chain joins TRBV2 and TRBJ1-6; 9 bases align to TRBD1. V lost 4 bases, J lost 9 bases, and 7 bases stayed unmatched. This CDR3 is built from 15 residues. Looked up from germline, CDR1 is SNHLY and CDR2 is FYNNEI. CDR3 bases: TGTGCCAGCAGTGGATCGGGACAGGGAAGTTCACCCCTCCACTTT. Translating gives CASSGSGQGSSPLHF. The whole variable domain, filled in from reference TRBV2 and TRBJ1-6, reads EPEVTQTPSHQVTQMGQEVILRCVPISNHLYFYWYRQILGQKVEFLVSFYNNEISEKSEIFDDQFSVERPDGSNFTLKIRSTKLEDSAMYFCASSGSGQGSSPLHFGNGTRLTVT.

The CDR3 DNA reads TGCAGTGCTAGGGGGGGGTGGCTAAATGAGCAGTTCTTC. This translates into CSARGGWLNEQFF. The chain combines TRBV20-1 with TRBJ2-1; 7 bases fit TRBD2. Germline V gene sequence: CDR1 DFQATT, CDR2 SNEGSKA (reference sequence). Trimming at V came to 3 bases and at J to 7 bases, leaving 6 bases not matched to a gene. The CDR3 has 13 residues.

To note about this clone: This sample includes further DNA sequences coding for the same CDR3. The chain links TRBV2 to TRBJ2-5, with unresolved D. The CDR3 contains 12 residues. In germline, CDR1 is SNHLY, CDR2 FYNNEI. V was trimmed by 4 bases and J by 5 bases, leaving 8 bases between them. The CDR3 region has the DNA TGTGCCAGCAGTGTGGGAAGGGAGACCCAGTACTTC. It specifies CASSVGRETQYF.

This clone has only a few counts. The CDR3 DNA reads TGTGCCAGCAGTTTAGGGCGGAACTATGGCTACACCTTC. Protein product: CASSLGRNYGYTF. V gene TRBV28 combines with J gene TRBJ1-2; unclear D gene. The CDR3 covers 13 residues. V was cut by 2 bases and J by 2 bases, with 6 bases left in between. Germline V gene lookup returns CDR1 MDHEN and CDR2 SYDVKM.

In this sample, this clone turned up a few times. This chain joins TRBV6-1 and TRBJ1-1; D remains ambiguous. The V gene lost 2 bases and the J gene lost 4 bases, with 5 bases spanning the gap. The CDR3 is made up of 12 amino acids. Per germline, CDR1 MNHNS and CDR2 SASEGT. CDR3 in DNA: TGTGCCAGCAGTGAACGCCGCACTGAAGCTTTCTTT. It yields the protein CASSERRTEAFF.

V is TRBV20-1 and J is TRBJ2-7, with TRBD2 matching 11 bases. Germline lookup yields CDR1 DFQATT and CDR2 SNEGSKA (reference sequence). The length of the CDR3 is 14 residues. Trimming took 3 bases from V and 2 from J; bases not matched to a gene: 3. CDR3 DNA sequence: TGCAGTGCTAGTGGGACTAGCGGAGCCTACGAGCAGTACTTC. Its translation: CSASGTSGAYEQYF.

Only a few counts were recorded for this clone. J is TRBJ1-2 and V is TRBV15; no definite D call. Trimming pared 0 bases from V and 10 bases from J, leaving 9 bases between. The CDR3 length is 12 residues. CDR1 is LNHNV and CDR2 is YYDKDF in the germline V gene (reference sequence). Here the CDR3 reads CATSRDFRVYTF. The CDR3 region has the DNA TGTGCCACCAGCAGAGATTTTAGGGTCTACACCTTC. Full variable domain (missing parts from reference TRBV15 and TRBJ1-2): DAMVIQNPRYQVTQFGKPVTLSCSQTLNHNVMYWYQQKSSQAPKLLFHYYDKDFNNEADTPDNFQSRRPNTSFCFLDIRSPGLGDTAMYLCATSRDFRVYTFGSGTRLTVV.

The gene calls are TRBV30 and TRBJ1-6, with unresolved D. The V end was cut by 1 base, the J end by 4 bases, with 14 bases between. The CDR3 contains 16 residues. The germline V gene has CDR1 GTSNPN and CDR2 SVGIG (reference sequence). CDR3 DNA: TGTGCCTGGAGTGGTCGAGGGCAGGAGTATAATTCACCCCTCCACTTT. This encodes CAWSGRGQEYNSPLHF.

The chain combines TRBV20-1 with TRBJ1-6, with a possible D match to TRBD1 (6 bases). This CDR3 region has 15 residues. The germline V gene has CDR1 DFQATT and CDR2 SNEGSKA (reference sequence). V was trimmed by 4 bases and J by 7 bases, leaving 17 bases between them. The CDR3 sequence is CSATIRQAINSPLHF. The CDR3 DNA follows: TGCAGTGCTACGATAAGACAGGCGATAAATTCACCCCTCCACTTT.

Comments on this clone: At one end, the junction sequence differs from germline, possibly due to a read error. The chain combines TRBV6-1 with TRBJ1-5; D possibly corresponds to TRBD1 (6 bases). Germline V gene sequence: CDR1 MNHNS, CDR2 SASEGT. The CDR3 spans 15 residues. CDR3: CSSSPKGGSNQPQHF. The DNA of the CDR3 is TGTTCCAGCAGTCCAAAGGGGGGAAGCAATCAGCCCCAGCATTTT.

Details on this clone: Germline is not matched at one junction end, which may reflect a read error. The same CDR3 arises from other DNA sequences in this sample as well. V and J are TRBV11-2 and TRBJ2-2; TRBD1 is a possible D gene (6 bases). The germline CDR1 and CDR2 sequences are SGHAT and FQNNGV. The CDR3 covers 19 residues. CDR3 loop: CASSLGIGRTALFTGELFF. In DNA, the CDR3 is TGTGCTAGCAGTTTAGGGATCGGTCGGACAGCCCTCTTCACCGGGGAGCTGTTTTTT.

The chain employs TRBV7-2 and TRBJ2-7, with a weak D call TRBD1 (6 bases). Trimming left V 5 bases short and J 3 bases short, with 14 bases between. The length of the CDR3 is 14 residues. Germline CDR1 reads SGHTA; CDR2 reads FQGNSA. The CDR3 region is CASSQQGGDYEQYF. Written as DNA, the CDR3 is TGTGCCAGCAGCCAACAGGGTGGGGACTACGAGCAGTACTTC.

The chain combines TRBV6-1 with TRBJ1-1, with D unresolved. CDR3 size: 12 residues. Germline V gives CDR1 MNHNS, CDR2 SASEGT. V lost 6 bases and J lost 3, with 8 bases in between. The DNA for the CDR3 is TGTGCCAGCAGGGGTTGGGACACTGAAGCTTTCTTT. It translates to CASRGWDTEAFF.

This clone is termed medium-sized. This rearrangement joins TRBV20-1 to TRBJ2-7; possible D gene TRBD1, 5 bases. The CDR3 runs 16 residues. CDR1 and CDR2 from the germline V gene are DFQATT and SNEGSKA (reference sequence). V was trimmed by 3 bases and J by 3 bases, leaving 21 bases between them. The CDR3 coding sequence is TGCAGTGCTAGCGACAGTTTTTTGGATCCTCGCTACGAGCAGTACTTC. Translation gives CSASDSFLDPRYEQYF.

This clone showed up just once. This chain links TRBV3-1 with TRBJ2-7; 8 bases are shared with TRBD2. Trimming took 0 bases from V and 10 from J; bases not matched to a gene: 2. The CDR3 has 12 amino acids. From germline, CDR1 is LGHDT and CDR2 YNNKEL (reference sequence). The CDR3, as DNA: TGTGCCAGCAGCCAAGAAGCGGGGGACCAGTACTTC. It codes for CASSQEAGDQYF.

The gene calls are TRBV5-1 and TRBJ1-1, with D maybe TRBD1 (5 bases). This CDR3 has 13 residues. V lost 4 bases and J lost 1, with 8 bases in between. CDR1 and CDR2 from the germline V gene are SGHRS and YFSETQ. The CDR3 sequence: CASSATENTEAFF. CDR3 nucleotides: TGCGCCAGCAGCGCGACAGAGAACACTGAAGCTTTCTTT.

This clone showed up just a few times. J is TRBJ2-1 and V is TRBV12-3 or TRBV12-4, with D perhaps TRBD2 (6 bases). Trimming cost V 6 bases and J 7 bases, with 13 bases left between them. The CDR3 is made up of 13 amino acids. CDR3 sequence reads: CASSQTSPNEQFF. CDR3 bases: TGTGCCAGCAGCCAGACTAGTCCTAATGAGCAGTTCTTC.

The gene calls are TRBV7-9 and TRBJ2-7; perhaps TRBD1 as D (5 bases). CDR1 SEHNR and CDR2 FQNEAQ come from the germline V gene (reference sequence). V was cut by 5 bases and J by 0 bases, with 8 bases left in between. This CDR3 has 13 amino acids. The CDR3 DNA reads TGTGCCAGCAGCCCAGGGCCCTCCTACGAGCAGTACTTC. Amino acids: CASSPGPSYEQYF.

The V call is TRBV6-1, the J call TRBJ2-7; unclear D gene. The CDR3 has 15 amino acids. Germline V gives CDR1 MNHNS, CDR2 SASEGT. V shed 1 base and J shed 2 bases, with 12 bases lying between them. In DNA form, the CDR3 reads TGTGCCAGCAGTGAAGAGGACCTATGGGCCTACGAGCAGTACTTC. This translates into CASSEEDLWAYEQYF.